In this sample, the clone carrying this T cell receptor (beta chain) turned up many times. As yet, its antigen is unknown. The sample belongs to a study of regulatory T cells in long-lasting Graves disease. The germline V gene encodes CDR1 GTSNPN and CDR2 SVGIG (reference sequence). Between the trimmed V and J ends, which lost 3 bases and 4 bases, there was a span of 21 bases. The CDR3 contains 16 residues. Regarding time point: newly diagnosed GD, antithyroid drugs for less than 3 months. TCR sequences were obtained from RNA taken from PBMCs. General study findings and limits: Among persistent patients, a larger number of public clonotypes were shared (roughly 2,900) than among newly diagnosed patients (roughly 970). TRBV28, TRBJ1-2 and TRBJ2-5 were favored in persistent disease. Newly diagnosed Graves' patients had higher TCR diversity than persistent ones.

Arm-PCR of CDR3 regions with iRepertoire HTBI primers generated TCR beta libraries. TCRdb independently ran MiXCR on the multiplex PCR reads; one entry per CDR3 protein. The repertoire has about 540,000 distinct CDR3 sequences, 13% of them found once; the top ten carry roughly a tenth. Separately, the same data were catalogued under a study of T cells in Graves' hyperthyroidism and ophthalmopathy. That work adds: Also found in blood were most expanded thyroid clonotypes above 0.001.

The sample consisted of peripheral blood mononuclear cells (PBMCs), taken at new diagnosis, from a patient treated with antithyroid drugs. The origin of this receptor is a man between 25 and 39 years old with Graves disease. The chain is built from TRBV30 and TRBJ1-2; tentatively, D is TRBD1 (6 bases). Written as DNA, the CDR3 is TGTGCCTGGAGCCGTAACGGCCAGGGAGGGGGCTATGGCTACACCTTC. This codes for CAWSRNGQGGGYGYTF.